This T cell receptor (beta chain) comes out of a study of blood T cell repertoires in COVID-19. On the study more broadly: Whether acute or convalescent, the COVID-19 samples came from the United States, Italy and Spain. T cells, B-cell-depleted T cells, or PBMCs supplied cDNA or gDNA.

Original data processing: It was from reference gene primer amplification that nucleated cell counts were estimated. The method was immunoSEQ multiplex PCR; TCRdb's version includes in-frame clones alone and lacks a portion of them. V and J calls plus clone size are reproduced from that table; the DNA served to infer D and trimming. The sample has fewer than 150,000 clones; about 81% are singletons. CDR3 length equals 15 residues. V dropped 2 bases and J dropped 5 bases, with 12 bases sitting between them. The germline CDR1 and CDR2 sequences are MGHRA and YSYEKL. This sequence originates from a woman of 80 years or more with acute or convalescent COVID-19. Sequencing was done on a sample of peripheral blood. The genes are TRBV4-1 and TRBJ2-2, with D possibly matching TRBD1 (6 bases). As DNA, the CDR3 is TGCGCCAGCAGCCAATTTCAGGGGATAACCGGGGAGCTGTTTTTT. Its translation is CASSQFQGITGELFF.